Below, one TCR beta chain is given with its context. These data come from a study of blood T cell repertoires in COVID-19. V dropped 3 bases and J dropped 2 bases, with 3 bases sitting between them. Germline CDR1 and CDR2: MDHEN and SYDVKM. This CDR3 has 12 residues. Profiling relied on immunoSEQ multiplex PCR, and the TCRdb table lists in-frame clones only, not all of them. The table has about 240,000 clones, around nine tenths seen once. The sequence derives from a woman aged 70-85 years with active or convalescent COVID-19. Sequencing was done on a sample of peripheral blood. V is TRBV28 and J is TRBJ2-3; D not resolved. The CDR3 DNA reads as TGTGCCAGCAGTTTCTCCACAGATACGCAGTATTTT. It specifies CASSFSTDTQYF. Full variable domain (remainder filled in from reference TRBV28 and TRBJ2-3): DVKVTQSSRYLVKRTGEKVFLECVQDMDHENMFWYRQDPGLGLRLIYFSYDVKMKEKGDIPEGYSVSREKKERFSLILESASTNQTSMYLCASSFSTDTQYFGPGTRLTVL.